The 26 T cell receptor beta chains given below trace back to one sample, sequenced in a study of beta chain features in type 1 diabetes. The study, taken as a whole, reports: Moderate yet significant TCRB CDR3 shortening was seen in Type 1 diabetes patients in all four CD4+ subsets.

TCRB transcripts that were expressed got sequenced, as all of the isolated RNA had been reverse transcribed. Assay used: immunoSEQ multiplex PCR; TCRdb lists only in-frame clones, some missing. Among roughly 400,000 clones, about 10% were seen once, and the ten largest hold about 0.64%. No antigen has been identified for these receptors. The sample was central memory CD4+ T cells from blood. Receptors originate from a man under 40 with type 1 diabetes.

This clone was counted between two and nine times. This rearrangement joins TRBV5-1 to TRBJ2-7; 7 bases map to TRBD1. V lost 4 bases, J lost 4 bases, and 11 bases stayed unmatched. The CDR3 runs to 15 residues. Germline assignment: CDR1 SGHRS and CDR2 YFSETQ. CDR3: CASSPGTVALYEQYF. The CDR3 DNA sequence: TGCGCCAGCAGCCCTGGGACAGTTGCTTTGTACGAGCAGTACTTC.

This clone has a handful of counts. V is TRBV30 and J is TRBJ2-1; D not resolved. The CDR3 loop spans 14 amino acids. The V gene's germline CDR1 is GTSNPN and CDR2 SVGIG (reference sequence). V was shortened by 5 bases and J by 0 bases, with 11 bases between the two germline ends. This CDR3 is CAWRQASSYNEQFF. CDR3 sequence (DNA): TGTGCCTGGCGGCAGGCGAGCTCCTACAATGAGCAGTTCTTC.

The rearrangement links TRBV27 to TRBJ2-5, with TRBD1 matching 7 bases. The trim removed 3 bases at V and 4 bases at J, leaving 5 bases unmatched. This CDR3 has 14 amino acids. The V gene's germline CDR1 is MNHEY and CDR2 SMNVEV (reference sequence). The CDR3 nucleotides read TGTGCCAGCAGTTTCAACAGGGGTCGAGAGACCCAGTACTTC. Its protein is CASSFNRGRETQYF.

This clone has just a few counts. CDR3 nucleotides: TGTGCCAGCAGTTACTCTGGCGGCTCGTTATCTCCCCGGCAGTTCTTC. This translates into CASSYSGGSLSPRQFF. V is TRBV6-6 and J is TRBJ2-1; D uncertain. V shed 0 bases and J shed 12 bases, with 21 bases lying between them. This CDR3 has 16 residues. Germline-derived CDR1 and CDR2 are MNHNY and SVGAGI (reference sequence).

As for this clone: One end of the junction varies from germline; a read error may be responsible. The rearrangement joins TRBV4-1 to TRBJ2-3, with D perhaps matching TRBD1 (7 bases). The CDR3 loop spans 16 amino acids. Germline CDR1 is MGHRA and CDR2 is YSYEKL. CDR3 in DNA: TGTGCCAGCAGCCAAGAGGACAGGAGGGGCACAGATACGCAGTATTTT. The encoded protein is CASSQEDRRGTDTQYF.

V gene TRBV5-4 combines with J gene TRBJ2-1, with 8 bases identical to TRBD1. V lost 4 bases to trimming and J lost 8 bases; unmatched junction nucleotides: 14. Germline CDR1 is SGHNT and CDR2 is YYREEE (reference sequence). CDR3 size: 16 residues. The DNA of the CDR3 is TGTGCCAGCAGCCCGGGGGTTGGACAGGGAGAAGATGAGCAGTTCTTC. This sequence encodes CASSPGVGQGEDEQFF.

The CDR3: CASSVDRVPTDTQYF. The CDR3 nucleotides are TGCGCCAGCAGCGTGGACAGGGTCCCCACAGATACGCAGTATTTT. This chain links TRBV5-1 with TRBJ2-3; 8 bases line up with TRBD1. Germline values: CDR1 SGHRS, CDR2 YFSETQ. The J segment lost 2 bases and the V segment lost 4 bases, leaving 6 bases of the junction unmatched. The CDR3 is made up of 15 amino acids.

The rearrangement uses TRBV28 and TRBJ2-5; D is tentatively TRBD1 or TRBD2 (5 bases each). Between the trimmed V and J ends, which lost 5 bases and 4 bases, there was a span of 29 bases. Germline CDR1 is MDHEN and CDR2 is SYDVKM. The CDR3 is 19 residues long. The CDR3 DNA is TGTGCCAGCAGTCTGCCCCTCGGGGCAGGTTCAAACCCCCGAGAGACCCAGTACTTC. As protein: CASSLPLGAGSNPRETQYF.

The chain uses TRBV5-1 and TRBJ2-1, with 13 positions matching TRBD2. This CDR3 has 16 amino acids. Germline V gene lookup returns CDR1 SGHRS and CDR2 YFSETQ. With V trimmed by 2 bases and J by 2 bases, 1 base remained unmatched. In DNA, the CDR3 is TGCGCCAGCAGCTTCGGACTAGCGGGAGCCTACAATGAGCAGTTCTTC. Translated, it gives CASSFGLAGAYNEQFF.

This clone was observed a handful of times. The CDR3, as DNA: TGTGCCAGCAGCCGACAGGGGGTCTTCTATGGCTACACCTTC. Amino acid sequence: CASSRQGVFYGYTF. The rearrangement joins TRBV2 to TRBJ1-2, with 9 bases matching TRBD1. The CDR3 has 14 amino acids. Germline trimming cut 6 bases from V and 4 bases from J; bases unmatched to any gene: 6. Germline V gene lookup returns CDR1 SNHLY and CDR2 FYNNEI.

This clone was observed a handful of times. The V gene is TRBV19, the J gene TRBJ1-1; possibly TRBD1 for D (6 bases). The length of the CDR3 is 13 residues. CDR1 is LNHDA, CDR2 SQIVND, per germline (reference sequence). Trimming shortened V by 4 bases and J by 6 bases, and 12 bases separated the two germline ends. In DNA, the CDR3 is TGTGCCAGTAGTACCACAGGGAAGTCTGAAGCTTTCTTT. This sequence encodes CASSTTGKSEAFF.

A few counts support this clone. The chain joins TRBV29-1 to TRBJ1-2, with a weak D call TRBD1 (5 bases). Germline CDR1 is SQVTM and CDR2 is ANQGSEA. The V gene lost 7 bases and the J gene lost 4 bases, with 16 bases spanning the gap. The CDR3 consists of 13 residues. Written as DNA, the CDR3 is TGCAGCGCGTCAGGAACAGGAGCCTATGGCTACACCTTC. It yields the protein CSASGTGAYGYTF.

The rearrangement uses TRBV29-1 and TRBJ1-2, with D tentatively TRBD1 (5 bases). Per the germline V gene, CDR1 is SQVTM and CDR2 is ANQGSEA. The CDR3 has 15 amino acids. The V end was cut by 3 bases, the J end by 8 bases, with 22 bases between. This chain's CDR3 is CSVDLGVVLGRGYTF. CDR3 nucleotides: TGCAGCGTTGATCTGGGGGTGGTATTAGGTCGCGGCTACACCTTC.

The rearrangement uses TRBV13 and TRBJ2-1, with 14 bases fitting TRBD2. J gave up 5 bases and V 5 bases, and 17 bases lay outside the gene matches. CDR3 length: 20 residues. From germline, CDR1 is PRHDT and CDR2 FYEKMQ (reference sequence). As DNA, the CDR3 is TGTGCCAGCAGCGACTTCACCGGGACTAGCGGGAGAAAGGAAAACAATGAGCAGTTCTTC. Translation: CASSDFTGTSGRKENNEQFF.

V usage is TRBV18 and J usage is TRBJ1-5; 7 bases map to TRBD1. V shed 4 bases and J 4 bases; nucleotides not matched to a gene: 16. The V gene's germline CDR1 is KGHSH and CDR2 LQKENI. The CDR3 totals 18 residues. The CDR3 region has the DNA TGTGCCAGCTCACTATTGCCCGCGGGACAGCCTTCTAATCAGCCCCAGCATTTT. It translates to CASSLLPAGQPSNQPQHF.

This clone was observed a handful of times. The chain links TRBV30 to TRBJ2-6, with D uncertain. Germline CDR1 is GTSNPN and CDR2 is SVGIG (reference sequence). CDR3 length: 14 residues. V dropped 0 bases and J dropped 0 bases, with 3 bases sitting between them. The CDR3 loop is CAWSVTSGANVLTF. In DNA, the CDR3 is TGTGCCTGGAGTGTAACCTCTGGGGCCAACGTCCTGACTTTC.

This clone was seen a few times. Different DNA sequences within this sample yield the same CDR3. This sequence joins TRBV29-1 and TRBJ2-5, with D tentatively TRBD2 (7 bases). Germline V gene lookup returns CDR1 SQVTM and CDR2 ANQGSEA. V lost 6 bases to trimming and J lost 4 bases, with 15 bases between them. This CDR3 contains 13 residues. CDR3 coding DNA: TGCAGCGTAGGGGGGGTTTCGGCAGAGACCCAGTACTTC. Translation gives CSVGGVSAETQYF.

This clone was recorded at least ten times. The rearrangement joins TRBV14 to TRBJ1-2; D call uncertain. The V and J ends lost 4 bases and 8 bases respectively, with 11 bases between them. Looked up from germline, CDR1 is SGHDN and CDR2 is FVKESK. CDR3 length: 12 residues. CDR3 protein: CASSPSRRGYTF. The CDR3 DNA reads TGTGCCAGCAGCCCTTCCCGAAGAGGCTACACCTTC.

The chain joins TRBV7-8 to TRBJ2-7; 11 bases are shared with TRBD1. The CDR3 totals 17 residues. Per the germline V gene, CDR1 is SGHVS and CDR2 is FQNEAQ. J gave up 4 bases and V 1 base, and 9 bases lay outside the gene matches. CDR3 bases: TGTGCCAGCAGCTTAGGTTCAATGGGACAGGGGGTTTACGAGCAGTACTTC. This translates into CASSLGSMGQGVYEQYF.

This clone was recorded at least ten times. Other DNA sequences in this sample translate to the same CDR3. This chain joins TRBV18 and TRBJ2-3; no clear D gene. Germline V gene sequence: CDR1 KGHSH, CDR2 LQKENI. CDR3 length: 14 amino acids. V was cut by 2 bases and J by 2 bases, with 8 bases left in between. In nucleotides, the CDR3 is TGTGCCAGCTCACCAGGCTCCCCCACAGATACGCAGTATTTT. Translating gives CASSPGSPTDTQYF.

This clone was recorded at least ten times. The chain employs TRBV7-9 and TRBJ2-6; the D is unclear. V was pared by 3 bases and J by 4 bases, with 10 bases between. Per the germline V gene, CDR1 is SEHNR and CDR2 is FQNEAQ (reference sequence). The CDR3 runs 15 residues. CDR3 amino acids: CASSLDASGANVLTF. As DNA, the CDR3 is TGTGCCAGCAGCTTGGATGCTTCAGGGGCCAACGTCCTGACTTTC.

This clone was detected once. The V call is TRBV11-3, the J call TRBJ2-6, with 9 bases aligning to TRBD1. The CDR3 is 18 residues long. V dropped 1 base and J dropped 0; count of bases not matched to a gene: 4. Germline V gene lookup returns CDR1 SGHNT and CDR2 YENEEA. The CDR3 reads CASSLVGTGFSGANVLTF. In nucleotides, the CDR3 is TGTGCCAGCAGCTTAGTTGGGACAGGGTTCTCTGGGGCCAACGTCCTGACTTTC.

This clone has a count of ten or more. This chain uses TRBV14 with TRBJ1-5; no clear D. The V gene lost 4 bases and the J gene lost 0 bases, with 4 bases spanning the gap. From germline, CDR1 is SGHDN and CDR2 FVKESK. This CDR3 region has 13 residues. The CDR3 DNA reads TGTGCCAGCAGCCGGAGTAGCAATCAGCCCCAGCATTTT. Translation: CASSRSSNQPQHF.

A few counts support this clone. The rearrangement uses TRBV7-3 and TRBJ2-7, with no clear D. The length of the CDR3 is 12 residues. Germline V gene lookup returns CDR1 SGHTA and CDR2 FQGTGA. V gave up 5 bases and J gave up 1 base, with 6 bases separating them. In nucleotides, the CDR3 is TGTGCCAGCAGCACCCTATCCTACGAGCAGTACTTC. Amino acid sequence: CASSTLSYEQYF.

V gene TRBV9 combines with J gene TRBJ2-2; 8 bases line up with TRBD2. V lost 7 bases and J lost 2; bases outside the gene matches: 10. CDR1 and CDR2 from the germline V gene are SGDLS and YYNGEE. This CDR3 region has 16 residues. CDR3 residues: CASSSGSPANTGELFF. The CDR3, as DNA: TGTGCCAGCTCCAGCGGGAGTCCCGCCAACACCGGGGAGCTGTTTTTT.

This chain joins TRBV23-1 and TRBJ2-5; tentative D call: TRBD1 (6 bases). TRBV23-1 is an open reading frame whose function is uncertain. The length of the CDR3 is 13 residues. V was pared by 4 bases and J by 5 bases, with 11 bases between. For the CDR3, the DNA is TGCGCCAGCAGTCGGACAGTCTGGGAGACCCAGTACTTC. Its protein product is CASSRTVWETQYF.